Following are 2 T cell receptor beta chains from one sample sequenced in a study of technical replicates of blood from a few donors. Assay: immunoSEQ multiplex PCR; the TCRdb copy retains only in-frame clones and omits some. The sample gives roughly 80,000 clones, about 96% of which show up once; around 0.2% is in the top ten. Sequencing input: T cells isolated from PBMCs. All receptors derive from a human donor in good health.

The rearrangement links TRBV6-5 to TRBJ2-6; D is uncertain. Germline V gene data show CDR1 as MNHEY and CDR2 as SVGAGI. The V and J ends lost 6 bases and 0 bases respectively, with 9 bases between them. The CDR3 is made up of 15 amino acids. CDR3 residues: CASRTESSGANVLTF. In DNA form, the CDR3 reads TGTGCCAGCAGAACAGAGAGCTCTGGGGCCAACGTCCTGACTTTC.

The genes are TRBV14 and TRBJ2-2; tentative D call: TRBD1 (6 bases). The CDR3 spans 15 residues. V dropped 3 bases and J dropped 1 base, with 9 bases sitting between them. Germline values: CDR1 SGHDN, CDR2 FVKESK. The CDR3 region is CASSHRDKNTGELFF. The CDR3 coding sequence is TGTGCCAGCAGCCACCGGGACAAGAACACCGGGGAGCTGTTTTTT. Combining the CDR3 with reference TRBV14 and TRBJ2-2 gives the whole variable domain EAGVTQFPSHSVIEKGQTVTLRCDPISGHDNLYWYRRVMGKEIKFLLHFVKESKQDESGMPNNRFLAERTGGTYSTLKVQPAELEDSGVYFCASSHRDKNTGELFFGEGSRLTVL.